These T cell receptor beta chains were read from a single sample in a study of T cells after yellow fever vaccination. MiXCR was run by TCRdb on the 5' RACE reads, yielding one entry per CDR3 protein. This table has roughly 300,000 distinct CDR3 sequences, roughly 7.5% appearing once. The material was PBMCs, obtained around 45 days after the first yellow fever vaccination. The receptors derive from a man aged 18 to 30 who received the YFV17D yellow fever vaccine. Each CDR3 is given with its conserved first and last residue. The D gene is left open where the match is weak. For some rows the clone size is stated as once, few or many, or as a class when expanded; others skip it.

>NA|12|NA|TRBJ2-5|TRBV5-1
CASREEGETQYF
TGCGCCAGCAGGGAGGAGGGAGAGACCCAGTACTTC
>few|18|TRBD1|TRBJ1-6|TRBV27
CASSTTTGASSYNSPLHF
TGTGCCAGCAGCACAACAACAGGGGCGAGCTCCTATAATTCACCCCTCCACTTT
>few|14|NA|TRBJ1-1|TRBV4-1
CASSQESGTSEAFF
TGCGCCAGCAGCCAAGAATCGGGGACGAGTGAAGCTTTCTTT
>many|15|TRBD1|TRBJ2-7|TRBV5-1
CASSTGQGNLNEQYF
TGCGCCAGCAGCACGGGACAGGGGAATCTCAACGAGCAGTACTTC
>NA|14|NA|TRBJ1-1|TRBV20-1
CSARDRTALTEAFF
TGCAGTGCTAGAGATCGGACGGCCCTCACTGAAGCTTTCTTT
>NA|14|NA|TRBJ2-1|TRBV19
CASSAGWGYNEQFF
TGTGCCAGTAGTGCAGGGTGGGGCTACAATGAGCAGTTCTTC
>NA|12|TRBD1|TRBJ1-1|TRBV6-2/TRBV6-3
CASVGTGNEAFF
TGTGCCAGCGTCGGGACAGGCAATGAAGCTTTCTTT
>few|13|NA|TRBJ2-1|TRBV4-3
CASSQDRGFGQFF
TGCGCCAGCAGCCAAGATCGGGGTTTTGGGCAGTTCTTC
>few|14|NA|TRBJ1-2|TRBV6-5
CASSDSDSLYGYTF
TGTGCCAGCAGTGACTCCGACAGCTTGTATGGCTACACCTTC
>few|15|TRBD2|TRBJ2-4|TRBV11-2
CASRTPGGAKNIQYF
TGTGCCAGCAGGACCCCCGGGGGGGCCAAAAACATTCAGTACTTC
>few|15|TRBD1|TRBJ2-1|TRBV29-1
CSVDPGTGLSNEQFF
TGCAGCGTTGACCCTGGGACAGGGCTGAGTAATGAGCAGTTCTTC
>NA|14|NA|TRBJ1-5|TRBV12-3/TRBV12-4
CASSLGQRGQPQHF
TGTGCCAGCAGTTTGGGCCAGAGAGGGCAGCCCCAGCATTTT
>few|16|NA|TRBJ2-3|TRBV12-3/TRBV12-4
CASTPPAKSPPDTQYF
TGTGCCAGCACCCCACCGGCCAAAAGCCCCCCAGATACGCAGTATTTT
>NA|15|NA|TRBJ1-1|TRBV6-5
CASSFSTGRIFEAFF
TGTGCCAGCAGTTTCTCGACAGGCCGTATATTTGAAGCTTTCTTT
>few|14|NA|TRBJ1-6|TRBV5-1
CASSLDGYNSPLHF
TGCGCCAGCAGCTTGGATGGTTATAATTCACCCCTCCACTTT
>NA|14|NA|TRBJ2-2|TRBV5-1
CASRETGQTGELFF
TGCGCCAGCAGGGAGACAGGACAAACCGGGGAGCTGTTTTTT
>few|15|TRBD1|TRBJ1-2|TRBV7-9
CASSYGTGNTYGYTF
TGTGCCAGCAGCTACGGGACAGGGAATACCTATGGCTACACCTTC
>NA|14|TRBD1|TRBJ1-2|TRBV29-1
CSVAAPQGALGYTF
TGCAGCGTTGCCGCACCCCAGGGGGCCCTTGGCTACACCTTC
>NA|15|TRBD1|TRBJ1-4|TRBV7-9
CASSSMGQGNEKLFF
TGTGCCAGCAGCTCTATGGGACAGGGAAATGAAAAACTGTTTTTT
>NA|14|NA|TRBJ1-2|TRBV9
CASSVAYDNYGYTF
TGTGCCAGCAGCGTAGCGTACGACAACTATGGCTACACCTTC
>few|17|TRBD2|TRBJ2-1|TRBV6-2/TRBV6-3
CASSYGRLAGGMYEQFF
TGTGCCAGCAGTTACGGGAGACTAGCGGGGGGGATGTATGAGCAGTTCTTC
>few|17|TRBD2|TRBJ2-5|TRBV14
CASSLDSGGTREETQYF
TGTGCCAGCAGCCTGGATAGCGGGGGGACCCGGGAAGAGACCCAGTACTTC